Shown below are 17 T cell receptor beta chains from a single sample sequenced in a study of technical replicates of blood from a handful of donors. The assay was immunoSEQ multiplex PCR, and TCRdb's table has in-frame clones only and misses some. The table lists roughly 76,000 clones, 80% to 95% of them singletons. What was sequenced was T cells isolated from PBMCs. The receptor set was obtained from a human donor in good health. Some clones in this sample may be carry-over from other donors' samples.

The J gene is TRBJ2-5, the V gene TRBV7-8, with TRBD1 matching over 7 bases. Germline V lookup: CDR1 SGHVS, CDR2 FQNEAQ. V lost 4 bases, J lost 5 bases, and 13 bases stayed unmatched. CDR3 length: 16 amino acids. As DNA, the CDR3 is TGTGCCAGCAGCTCACTACAGGGGATACGGGACGAGACCCAGTACTTC. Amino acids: CASSSLQGIRDETQYF.

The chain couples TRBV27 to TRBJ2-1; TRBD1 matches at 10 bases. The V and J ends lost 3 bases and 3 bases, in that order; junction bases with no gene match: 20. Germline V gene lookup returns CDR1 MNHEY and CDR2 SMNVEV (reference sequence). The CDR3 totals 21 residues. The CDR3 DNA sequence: TGTGCCAGCAGTTTCTACGTAGGGACAGGGGTAGCGAAGGGGAACTACAATGAGCAGTTCTTC. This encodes CASSFYVGTGVAKGNYNEQFF.

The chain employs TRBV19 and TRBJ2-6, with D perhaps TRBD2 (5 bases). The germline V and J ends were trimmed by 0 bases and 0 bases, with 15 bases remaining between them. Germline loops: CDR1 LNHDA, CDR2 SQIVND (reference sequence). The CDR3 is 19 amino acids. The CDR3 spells CASSIDWEPLVSGANVLTF. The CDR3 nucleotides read TGTGCCAGTAGTATAGATTGGGAGCCACTCGTCTCTGGGGCCAACGTCCTGACTTTC.

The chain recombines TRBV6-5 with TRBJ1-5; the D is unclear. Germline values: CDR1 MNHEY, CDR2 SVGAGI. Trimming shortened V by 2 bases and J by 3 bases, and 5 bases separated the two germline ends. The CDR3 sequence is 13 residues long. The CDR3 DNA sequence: TGTGCCAGCAGTTACAGCCTCAATCAGCCCCAGCATTTT. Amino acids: CASSYSLNQPQHF.

The CDR3 sequence: CASSTIAGVLYNEQFF. In nucleotides, the CDR3 is TGTGCCAGTAGTACCATAGCGGGAGTCCTCTACAATGAGCAGTTCTTC. The V call is TRBV19, the J call TRBJ2-1; TRBD2 aligns across 9 bases. J lost 3 bases, V lost 4 bases, and 7 bases had no gene match. Germline V CDR1 and CDR2: LNHDA, SQIVND (reference sequence). The CDR3 covers 16 residues.

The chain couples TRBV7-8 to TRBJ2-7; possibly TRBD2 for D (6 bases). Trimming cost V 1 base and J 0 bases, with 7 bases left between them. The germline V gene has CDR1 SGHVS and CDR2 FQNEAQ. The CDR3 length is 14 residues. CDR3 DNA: TGTGCCAGCAGCTTAGAGGGACTCTCCTACGAGCAGTACTTC. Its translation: CASSLEGLSYEQYF. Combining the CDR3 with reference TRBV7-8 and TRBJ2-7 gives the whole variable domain GAGVSQSPRYKVAKRGQDVALRCDPISGHVSLFWYQQALGQGPEFLTYFQNEAQLDKSGLPSDRFFAERPEGSVSTLKIQRTQQEDSAVYLCASSLEGLSYEQYFGPGTRLTVT.

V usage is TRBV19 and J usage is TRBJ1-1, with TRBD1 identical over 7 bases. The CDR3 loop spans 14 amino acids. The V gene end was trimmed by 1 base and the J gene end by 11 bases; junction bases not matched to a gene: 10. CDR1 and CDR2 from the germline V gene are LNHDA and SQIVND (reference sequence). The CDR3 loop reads CASSIVPPGGWAFF. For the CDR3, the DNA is TGTGCCAGTAGTATAGTCCCCCCAGGGGGGTGGGCTTTCTTT.

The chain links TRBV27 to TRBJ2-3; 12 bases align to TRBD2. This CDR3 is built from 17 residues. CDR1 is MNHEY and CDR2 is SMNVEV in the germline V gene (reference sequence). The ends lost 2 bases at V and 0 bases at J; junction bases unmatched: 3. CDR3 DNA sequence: TGTGCCAGCAGTTTACTAGCGGGAGGGAGTAGCACAGATACGCAGTATTTT. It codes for CASSLLAGGSSTDTQYF.

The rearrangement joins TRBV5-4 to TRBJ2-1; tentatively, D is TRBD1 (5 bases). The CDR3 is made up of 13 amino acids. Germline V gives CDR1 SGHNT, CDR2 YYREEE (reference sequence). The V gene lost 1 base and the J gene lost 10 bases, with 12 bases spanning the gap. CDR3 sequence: CASSLPQGGEQFF. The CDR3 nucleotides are TGTGCCAGCAGCTTGCCCCAGGGTGGGGAGCAGTTCTTC.

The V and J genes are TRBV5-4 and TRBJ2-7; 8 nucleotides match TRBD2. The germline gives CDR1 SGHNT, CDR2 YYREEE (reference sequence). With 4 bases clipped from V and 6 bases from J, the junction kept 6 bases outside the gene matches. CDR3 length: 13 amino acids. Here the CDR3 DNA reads TGTGCCAGCAGCCCCCCCGGGGGGGGCGAGCAGTACTTC. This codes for CASSPPGGGEQYF. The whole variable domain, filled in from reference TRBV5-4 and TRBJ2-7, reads ETGVTQSPTHLIKTRGQQVTLRCSSQSGHNTVSWYQQALGQGPQFIFQYYREEENGRGNFPPRFSGLQFPNYSSELNVNALELDDSALYLCASSPPGGGEQYFGPGTRLTVT.

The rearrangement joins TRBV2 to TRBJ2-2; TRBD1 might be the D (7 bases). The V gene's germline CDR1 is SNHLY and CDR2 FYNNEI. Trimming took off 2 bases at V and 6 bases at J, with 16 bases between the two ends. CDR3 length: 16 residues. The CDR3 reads CASSELGGGRSGELFF. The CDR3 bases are TGTGCCAGCAGTGAATTAGGAGGGGGCAGGTCCGGGGAGCTGTTTTTT. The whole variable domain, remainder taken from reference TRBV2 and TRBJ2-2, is EPEVTQTPSHQVTQMGQEVILRCVPISNHLYFYWYRQILGQKVEFLVSFYNNEISEKSEIFDDQFSVERPDGSNFTLKIRSTKLEDSAMYFCASSELGGGRSGELFFGEGSRLTVL.

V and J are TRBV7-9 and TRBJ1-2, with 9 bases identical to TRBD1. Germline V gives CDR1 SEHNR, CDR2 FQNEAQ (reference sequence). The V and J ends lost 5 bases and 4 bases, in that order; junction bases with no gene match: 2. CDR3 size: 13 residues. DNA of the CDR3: TGTGCCAGCAGCGAACAGGGGGCCTATGGCTACACCTTC. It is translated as CASSEQGAYGYTF.

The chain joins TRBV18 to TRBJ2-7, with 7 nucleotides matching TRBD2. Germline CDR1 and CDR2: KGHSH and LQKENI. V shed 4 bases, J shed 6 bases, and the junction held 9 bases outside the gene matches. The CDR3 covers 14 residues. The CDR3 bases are TGTGCCAGCTCACTACCTGGGGGGGTAGGCGAGCAGTACTTC. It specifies CASSLPGGVGEQYF.

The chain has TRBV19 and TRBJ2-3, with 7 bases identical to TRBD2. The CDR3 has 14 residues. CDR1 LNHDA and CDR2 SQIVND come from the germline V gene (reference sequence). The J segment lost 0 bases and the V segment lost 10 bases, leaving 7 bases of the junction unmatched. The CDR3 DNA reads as TGTGCCACTAAGCGAGCGGGAAGCACAGATACGCAGTATTTT. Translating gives CATKRAGSTDTQYF.

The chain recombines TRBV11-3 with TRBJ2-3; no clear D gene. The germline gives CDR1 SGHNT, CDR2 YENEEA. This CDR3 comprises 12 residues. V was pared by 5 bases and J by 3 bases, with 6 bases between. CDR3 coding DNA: TGTGCCAGCAGCCCCTTTACAGATACGCAGTATTTT. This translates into CASSPFTDTQYF.

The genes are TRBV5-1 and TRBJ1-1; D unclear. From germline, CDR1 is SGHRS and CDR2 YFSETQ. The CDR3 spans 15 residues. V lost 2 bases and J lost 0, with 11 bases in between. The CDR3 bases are TGCGCCAGCAGCTTCGACAACAGCTTGAACACTGAAGCTTTCTTT. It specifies CASSFDNSLNTEAFF.

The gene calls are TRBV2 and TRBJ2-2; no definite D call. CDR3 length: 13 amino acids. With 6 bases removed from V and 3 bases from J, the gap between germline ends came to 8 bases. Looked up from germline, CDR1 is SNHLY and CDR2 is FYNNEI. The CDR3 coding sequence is TGTGCCAGCAGCGCCGACTACACCGGGGAGCTGTTTTTT. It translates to CASSADYTGELFF. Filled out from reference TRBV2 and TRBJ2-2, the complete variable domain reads EPEVTQTPSHQVTQMGQEVILRCVPISNHLYFYWYRQILGQKVEFLVSFYNNEISEKSEIFDDQFSVERPDGSNFTLKIRSTKLEDSAMYFCASSADYTGELFFGEGSRLTVL.